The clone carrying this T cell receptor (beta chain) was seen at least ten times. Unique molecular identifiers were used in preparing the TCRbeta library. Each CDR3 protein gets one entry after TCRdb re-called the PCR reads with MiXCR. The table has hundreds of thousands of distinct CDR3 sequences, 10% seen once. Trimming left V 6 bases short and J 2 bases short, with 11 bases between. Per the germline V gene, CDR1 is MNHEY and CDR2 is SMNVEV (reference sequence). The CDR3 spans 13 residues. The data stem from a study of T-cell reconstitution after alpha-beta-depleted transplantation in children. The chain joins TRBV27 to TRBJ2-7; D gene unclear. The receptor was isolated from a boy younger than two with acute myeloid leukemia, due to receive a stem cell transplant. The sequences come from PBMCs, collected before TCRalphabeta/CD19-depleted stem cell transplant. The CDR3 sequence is CASRGMGTYEQYF. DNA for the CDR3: TGTGCCAGCAGGGGAATGGGAACCTACGAGCAGTACTTC.